Sequencing of this TCR beta chain was carried out in a study of cytomegalovirus exposure and HLA in healthy donors. Study conclusions and caveats: Clonal expansion, a later analysis showed, was greater in HLA-associated TCR beta chains than in equally common others. A missense variant in DCLRE1C was later tied to TCR beta V- and J-gene trimming. For most subjects, TCR beta sequences were reported to predict HLA-A and HLA-B alleles with accuracy.

Primers included in the PCR were 60 Vbeta and 13 Jbeta primers. TCRdb's table, derived via immunoSEQ multiplex PCR, lists solely in-frame clones and lacks some. The table includes about 150,000 clones, about 82% detected once. V lost 2 bases and J lost 1; bases outside the gene matches: 4. CDR1 MNHEY and CDR2 SVGAGI come from the germline V gene. The CDR3 totals 15 residues. About this clone itself: The antigen is not known.

This clonotype was obtained from a male donor in good health and CMV-seronegative. Sample: PBMCs. The chain joins TRBV6-5 to TRBJ1-1, with TRBD1 matching over 7 bases. CDR3 sequence: CASSYLYRGNTEAFF. The CDR3 nucleotides read TGTGCCAGCAGTTACCTATACAGGGGGAACACTGAAGCTTTCTTT.